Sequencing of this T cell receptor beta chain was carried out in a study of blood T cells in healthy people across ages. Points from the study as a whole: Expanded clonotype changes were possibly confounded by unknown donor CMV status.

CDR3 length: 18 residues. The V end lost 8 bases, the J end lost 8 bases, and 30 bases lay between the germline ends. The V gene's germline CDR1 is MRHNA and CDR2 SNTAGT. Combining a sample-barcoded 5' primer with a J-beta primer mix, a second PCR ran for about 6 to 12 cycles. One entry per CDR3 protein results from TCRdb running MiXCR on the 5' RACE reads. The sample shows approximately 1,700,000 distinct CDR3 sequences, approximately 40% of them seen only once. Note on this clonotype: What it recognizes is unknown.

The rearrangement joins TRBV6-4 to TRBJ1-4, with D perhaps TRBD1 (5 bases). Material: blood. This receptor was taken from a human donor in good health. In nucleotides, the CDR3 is TGTGCCAGCGGCCTCGACTCGAGTTCCCATAGGGGTCGAGAAAAACTGTTTTTT. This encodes CASGLDSSSHRGREKLFF.